The clone carrying this T cell receptor (beta chain) is medium-sized. Its specificity is not known. In this CDR3 the conserved last residue, phenylalanine or tryptophan, is missing, so a read error is likely. The DNA is omitted, as the CDR3 cannot be located on it reliably, and the CDR3 follows TCRdb's listing. This record comes from a study of T cells after yellow fever vaccination. Study overall: For low cell numbers, libraries were made with SMART-Seq v4 Ultra Low Input. Study-wide results and limits: The presence of abundant clonotypes contaminating from the bulk population was possible in FACS-sorted repertoires.

CDR1 and CDR2 (germline): DFQATT, SNEGSKA (reference sequence). The CDR3 is 13 residues long, counting both termini. Universal primer sites and UMIs were introduced during 5'RACE template-switching synthesis of TCR cDNA. TCRdb called the 5' RACE reads again in MiXCR, with one record for every CDR3 protein. The sample has approximately 120,000 distinct CDR3 sequences, 6% to 8% seen once. The specimen was CD4+ T cells sorted from PBMCs, collected roughly 10 days after the first yellow fever vaccination. The sequence came from a man younger than 35 who received the YFV17D yellow fever vaccine. V and J are TRBV20-1 and TRBJ2-1; the table calls TRBD2, which could not be checked here. CDR3 amino acids: CSASLPHLAGGLL.